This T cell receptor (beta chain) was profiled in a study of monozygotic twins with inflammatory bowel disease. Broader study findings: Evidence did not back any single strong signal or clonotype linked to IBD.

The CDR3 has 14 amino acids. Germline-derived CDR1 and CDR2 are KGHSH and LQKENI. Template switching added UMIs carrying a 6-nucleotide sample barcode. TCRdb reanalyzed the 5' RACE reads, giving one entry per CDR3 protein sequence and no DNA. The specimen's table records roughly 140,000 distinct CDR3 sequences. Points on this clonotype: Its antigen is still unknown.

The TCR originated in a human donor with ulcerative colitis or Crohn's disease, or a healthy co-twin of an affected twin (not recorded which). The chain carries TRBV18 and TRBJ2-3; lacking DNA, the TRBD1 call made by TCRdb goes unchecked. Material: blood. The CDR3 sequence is CASSPDRETDTQYF.